These 24 T cell receptor beta chains were sequenced from one sample in a study of blood T cell repertoires in COVID-19. Here immunoSEQ multiplex PCR was the method, and the copy in TCRdb shows in-frame clones only, minus some. The sample contains fewer than 250,000 clones, about four fifths of which appear only once. The sample consisted of peripheral blood. These TCRs come from a man aged 45-65 years with acute or convalescent COVID-19.

This chain joins TRBV20-1 and TRBJ2-3; unclear D gene. The CDR3 sequence is 11 residues long. The V gene's germline CDR1 is DFQATT and CDR2 SNEGSKA (reference sequence). The V end was cut by 0 bases, the J end by 10 bases, with 8 bases between. In DNA form, the CDR3 reads TGCAGTGCTAGAGACCCCTCCTCGCAGTATTTT. It is translated as CSARDPSSQYF.

The chain carries TRBV9 and TRBJ2-2; 10 positions match TRBD2. The length of the CDR3 is 16 residues. Germline assignment: CDR1 SGDLS and CDR2 YYNGEE. With 4 bases clipped from V and 1 base from J, the junction kept 4 bases outside the gene matches. In DNA form, the CDR3 reads TGTGCCAGCAGCTCCTTAGCGGGGGGGAACACCGGGGAGCTGTTTTTT. Its translation is CASSSLAGGNTGELFF.

The chain employs TRBV6-6 and TRBJ2-7, with 7 bases fitting TRBD2. The CDR3 runs 15 residues. V was clipped by 0 bases and J by 2 bases; unmatched bases: 4. CDR1 is MNHNY and CDR2 is SVGAGI in the germline V gene (reference sequence). CDR3 sequence: CASSYSAGETYEQYF. The DNA of the CDR3 is TGTGCCAGCAGTTACTCGGCGGGAGAGACCTACGAGCAGTACTTC.

J is TRBJ2-2 and V is TRBV6-4; 10 bases line up with TRBD1. V shed 7 bases and J 1 base; nucleotides not matched to a gene: 12. Germline V gene sequence: CDR1 MRHNA, CDR2 SNTAGT. The CDR3 is 18 residues long. The CDR3 here is CASIRNRDRGGNTGELFF. The CDR3 bases are TGTGCCAGCATCCGAAACCGGGACAGGGGAGGGAACACCGGGGAGCTGTTTTTT.

The chain employs TRBV9 and TRBJ2-5, with 7 nucleotides matching TRBD1. This CDR3 has 15 amino acids. Trimming at V came to 0 bases and at J to 5 bases, leaving 7 bases not matched to a gene. Germline loops: CDR1 SGDLS, CDR2 YYNGEE. The CDR3: CASSVETGEWETQYF. The DNA for the CDR3 is TGTGCCAGCAGCGTAGAAACAGGGGAGTGGGAGACCCAGTACTTC.

This clone has only a few counts. The genes are TRBV9 and TRBJ1-1; the match to TRBD1 covers 9 bases. The V gene end was trimmed by 0 bases and the J gene end by 1 base; junction bases not matched to a gene: 1. This CDR3 comprises 15 residues. CDR1 is SGDLS and CDR2 is YYNGEE in the germline V gene. This CDR3 reads CASSVADRGNTEAFF. CDR3 DNA sequence: TGTGCCAGCAGCGTAGCGGACAGGGGGAACACTGAAGCTTTCTTT.

This chain joins TRBV7-9 and TRBJ1-2; TRBD1 might be the D (6 bases). The germline CDR1 and CDR2 sequences are SEHNR and FQNEAQ (reference sequence). The germline V and J ends were trimmed by 3 bases and 8 bases, with 13 bases remaining between them. This CDR3 contains 13 residues. For the CDR3, the DNA is TGTGCCAGCAGCTTCGGACAGCTAGAGGGCTACACCTTC. Translating it yields CASSFGQLEGYTF.

The V call is TRBV4-2, the J call TRBJ1-5; D perhaps matches TRBD1 (6 bases). This CDR3 has 16 residues. Germline lookup yields CDR1 LGHNA and CDR2 YNFKEQ. The V end was cut by 1 base, the J end by 1 base, with 11 bases between. This CDR3 reads CASSQAGTSSNQPQHF. CDR3 DNA sequence: TGTGCCAGCAGCCAAGCCGGGACATCGAGCAATCAGCCCCAGCATTTT.

This clone has more than one count but fewer than ten. The chain couples TRBV10-3 to TRBJ1-2; the D gene is possibly TRBD1 (5 bases). The V gene's germline CDR1 is ENHRY and CDR2 SYGVKD. CDR3 size: 22 residues. With 5 bases removed from V and 2 bases from J, the gap between germline ends came to 36 bases. In DNA, the CDR3 is TGTGCCATCAGTATCAGGGCCTTGAATCGGTTCCTAATAACTGACGGGAACTATGGCTACACCTTC. This translates into CAISIRALNRFLITDGNYGYTF.

The V and J genes are TRBV7-3 and TRBJ1-6, with 10 bases that match TRBD1. Germline lookup yields CDR1 SGHTA and CDR2 FQGTGA. This CDR3 has 15 amino acids. V dropped 4 bases and J dropped 6; count of bases not matched to a gene: 3. In DNA, the CDR3 is TGTGCCAGCAGCTCAGGGACAGGGGCTAATTCACCCCTCCACTTT. This gives the protein CASSSGTGANSPLHF.

This rearrangement joins TRBV5-5 to TRBJ2-7, with no clear D. CDR1 is SGHKS and CDR2 is YYEKEE in the germline V gene (reference sequence). The CDR3 totals 14 residues. The V gene lost 2 bases and the J gene lost 2 bases, with 11 bases spanning the gap. The CDR3, as DNA: TGTGCCAGCAGCTTTTTAACACCCACCTACGAGCAGTACTTC. Protein sequence: CASSFLTPTYEQYF.

This chain joins TRBV7-2 and TRBJ1-6; D remains ambiguous. The CDR3 runs 15 residues. V was cut by 3 bases and J by 3 bases, with 9 bases left in between. Germline-derived CDR1 and CDR2 are SGHTA and FQGNSA. The CDR3 reads CASSFRGNYNSPLHF. The CDR3 DNA reads TGTGCCAGCAGCTTTCGAGGGAACTATAATTCACCCCTCCACTTT. The full variable domain, rest sourced from reference TRBV7-2 and TRBJ1-6, is GAGVSQSPSNKVTEKGKDVELRCDPISGHTALYWYRQSLGQGLEFLIYFQGNSAPDKSGLPSDRFSAERTGGSVSTLTIQRTQQEDSAVYLCASSFRGNYNSPLHFGNGTRLTVT.

This clone was seen repeatedly, ten times or more. This chain links TRBV2 with TRBJ1-2; D may be TRBD1 (5 bases). The CDR3 is 13 residues long. The V gene lost 6 bases and the J gene lost 4 bases, with 12 bases spanning the gap. Germline lookup yields CDR1 SNHLY and CDR2 FYNNEI. The CDR3 reads CASRTDTLYGYTF. DNA of the CDR3: TGTGCCAGCAGGACGGACACACTCTATGGCTACACCTTC.

J is TRBJ2-7 and V is TRBV7-8, with TRBD1 as a possible D gene (6 bases). The V end lost 0 bases, the J end lost 3 bases, and 12 bases lay between the germline ends. The CDR3 consists of 15 residues. CDR1 and CDR2 (germline): SGHVS, FQNEAQ. CDR3 coding DNA: TGTGCCAGCAGCTTAGCTGGACCAGGGGTCTACGAGCAGTACTTC. As protein: CASSLAGPGVYEQYF.

The rearrangement uses TRBV11-3 and TRBJ2-2; 9 nucleotides match TRBD1. The ends lost 6 bases at V and 6 bases at J; junction bases unmatched: 8. The CDR3 covers 15 residues. Germline CDR1 and CDR2: SGHNT and YENEEA. The CDR3 sequence: CASRRQGEKSGELFF. CDR3 nucleotide sequence: TGTGCCAGCAGGCGACAGGGGGAAAAATCCGGGGAGCTGTTTTTT.

The chain is built from TRBV10-3 and TRBJ2-3, with 8 bases aligning to TRBD2. This CDR3 spans 16 amino acids. Germline V gives CDR1 ENHRY, CDR2 SYGVKD. With V trimmed by 2 bases and J by 6 bases, 10 bases remained unmatched. CDR3 nucleotides: TGTGCCATCAGTGAGGGACTAGCAGCCTCCATGGATACGCAGTATTTT. This sequence encodes CAISEGLAASMDTQYF.

The CDR3 DNA is TGTGCCAGCAGCCAAGAAAGGGCTAGCGGGGGCAATGAGCAGTTCTTC. Amino acid sequence: CASSQERASGGNEQFF. This chain connects TRBV4-2 to TRBJ2-1; 10 nucleotides align to TRBD2. J gave up 6 bases and V 0 bases, and 5 bases lay outside the gene matches. The germline V gene has CDR1 LGHNA and CDR2 YNFKEQ. The CDR3 extends over 16 amino acids.

This clone was observed once. This chain links TRBV18 with TRBJ1-2; TRBD1 agrees at 7 bases. V lost 3 bases and J lost 4; bases outside the gene matches: 8. The CDR3 runs to 15 residues. CDR1 is KGHSH and CDR2 is LQKENI in the germline V gene. The CDR3 nucleotides read TGTGCCAGCTCACCCCGAGACAGGGTAGGCTATGGCTACACCTTC. Protein sequence: CASSPRDRVGYGYTF.

This clone was seen only once. The V call is TRBV6-5, the J call TRBJ2-2; 12 bases match TRBD2. Germline CDR1 and CDR2: MNHEY and SVGAGI. The V and J ends lost 6 bases and 7 bases, in that order; junction bases with no gene match: 3. CDR3 length equals 14 residues. As DNA, the CDR3 is TGTGCCAGCAGGACTAGCGGGAGTGGCGGGGAGCTGTTTTTT. It encodes CASRTSGSGGELFF.

With regard to this clone: An end of the junction differs from the germline gene, which may be a read error. The rearrangement links TRBV7-9 to TRBJ2-1, with D perhaps TRBD1 (6 bases). The CDR3 loop spans 12 amino acids. From germline, CDR1 is SEHNR and CDR2 FQNEAQ (reference sequence). DNA for the CDR3: TGCGCGACAGGTGGGGGTATCAATGAGCAGTTCTTC. Amino acids: CATGGGINEQFF.

The chain employs TRBV5-5 and TRBJ1-1, with D maybe TRBD1 (6 bases). Germline CDR1 reads SGHKS; CDR2 reads YYEKEE (reference sequence). CDR3 length: 15 amino acids. With 2 bases removed from V and 1 base from J, the gap between germline ends came to 12 bases. CDR3: CASSFQTGTNTEAFF. CDR3 coding DNA: TGTGCCAGCAGCTTCCAAACAGGGACGAACACTGAAGCTTTCTTT.

Here the CDR3 DNA reads TGCGCCAGCAGCTGGAGGGGGGAGGGCCAACAGTACTTC. Translating it yields CASSWRGEGQQYF. The chain recombines TRBV5-1 with TRBJ2-7; TRBD2 might be the D (7 bases). Germline V gives CDR1 SGHRS, CDR2 YFSETQ. The CDR3 is made up of 13 amino acids. The V gene lost 3 bases and the J gene lost 10 bases, with 17 bases spanning the gap.

The rearrangement uses TRBV27 and TRBJ2-3; D perhaps matches TRBD1 (6 bases). The germline CDR1 and CDR2 sequences are MNHEY and SMNVEV (reference sequence). The CDR3 sequence is 15 residues long. Trimming stripped 5 bases from V and 0 bases from J, with 12 bases between. The CDR3 is CASSPWTASTDTQYF. The CDR3 region has the DNA TGTGCCAGCAGTCCATGGACAGCTAGCACAGATACGCAGTATTTT.

The V gene is TRBV10-3, the J gene TRBJ2-3; 10 bases agree with TRBD2. Germline trimming cut 0 bases from V and 3 bases from J; bases unmatched to any gene: 12. CDR1 and CDR2 (germline): ENHRY, SYGVKD. CDR3 length: 19 amino acids. This CDR3 reads CAISESGGVAGGLTDTQYF. In nucleotides, the CDR3 is TGTGCCATCAGTGAGTCGGGGGGCGTAGCGGGGGGCCTTACAGATACGCAGTATTTT.